Following are 20 T cell receptor beta chains from one sample sequenced in a study of T cells in Graves' hyperthyroidism and ophthalmopathy. RNA transcripts were the template for amplifying TCR beta CDR3 regions. Using the HTBI primer set, a first-round RT-PCR was run on the TCR CDR3. TCRdb re-called the multiplex PCR reads through MiXCR, storing one row per CDR3 protein. The table includes nearly 750,000 distinct CDR3 sequences, just over 35% detected once. The sequencing input was blood. The receptors shown here come from a woman aged 40 to 49 with Graves' hyperthyroidism.

The chain uses TRBV25-1 and TRBJ2-7; the match to TRBD2 covers 11 bases. Germline V gene sequence: CDR1 MGHDK, CDR2 SYGVNS. This CDR3 comprises 14 residues. V lost 2 bases and J lost 5; bases outside the gene matches: 2. As DNA, the CDR3 is TGTGCCAGCAGTGAACATAGCGGGAGGGACGAGCAGTACTTC. Protein: CASSEHSGRDEQYF.

There are many counts of this clonotype. The CDR3 region has the DNA TGTGCCAGCAGCAATCGAAGGGTGTTTCAGCCCCAGCATTTT. This translates into CASSNRRVFQPQHF. The chain couples TRBV6-5 to TRBJ1-5; unclear D gene. The V end lost 6 bases, the J end lost 6 bases, and 15 bases lay between the germline ends. Germline CDR1 and CDR2: MNHEY and SVGAGI. This CDR3 region has 14 residues.

This clonotype has ten or more counts. The chain couples TRBV10-3 to TRBJ1-1; perhaps TRBD1 as D (5 bases). The CDR3 loop spans 15 amino acids. Germline CDR1 reads ENHRY; CDR2 reads SYGVKD. V was clipped by 3 bases and J by 7 bases, with 18 bases between them. The chain's CDR3 is CAISDHGGSTDEAFF. CDR3 bases: TGTGCCATCAGTGACCATGGGGGATCGACCGATGAAGCTTTCTTT.

This clonotype appeared many times. The DNA of the CDR3 is TGTGCCAGCAGCTTCGGCGATATTTTCTACGAGCAGTACTTC. Translation gives CASSFGDIFYEQYF. This rearrangement joins TRBV7-9 to TRBJ2-7; D gene uncertain. Trimming removed 3 bases from V and 3 bases from J, with 12 bases in between. This CDR3 has 14 amino acids. Germline-derived CDR1 and CDR2 are SEHNR and FQNEAQ (reference sequence).

This chain connects TRBV7-8 to TRBJ2-7; D possibly corresponds to TRBD2 (5 bases). Trimming removed 4 bases at V and 6 bases at J, with 13 bases between. Looked up from germline, CDR1 is SGHVS and CDR2 is FQNEAQ. CDR3 size: 13 residues. The CDR3 DNA sequence: TGTGCCAGCAGCTCTAGTCGGGATATCGAGCAGTACTTC. It codes for CASSSSRDIEQYF.

Here the CDR3 reads CATSRGTEDTEAFF. CDR3 in DNA: TGTGCCACCAGCAGAGGCACGGAGGACACTGAAGCTTTCTTT. This rearrangement joins TRBV15 to TRBJ1-1; no firm D call. The germline V gene has CDR1 LNHNV and CDR2 YYDKDF (reference sequence). This CDR3 has 14 residues. Trimming left V 1 base short and J 3 bases short, with 9 bases between.

In regard to this clonotype: One junction end disagrees with the germline gene, perhaps due to a read error. The CDR3 spells CASSVGTETIEQYF. The DNA of the CDR3 is TGTGCCAGCTCCGTCGGGACGGAAACTATCGAGCAGTACTTC. This chain joins TRBV5-1 and TRBJ2-7, with D perhaps being TRBD1 or TRBD2 (5 bases each). The CDR3 runs 14 residues. Germline V gene sequence: CDR1 SGHRS, CDR2 YFSETQ.

To note about this clonotype: One end of the junction fails to match germline, which may point to a read error. The V gene is TRBV19, the J gene TRBJ1-5; a weak D match, TRBD1 (5 bases). CDR3 size: 16 residues. The germline V gene has CDR1 LNHDA and CDR2 SQIVND (reference sequence). The CDR3 bases are TGTGCCAGTAGTATAGCTGGAGGGACCCCTAATCAGTCCCAGCATTTT. Translated, it gives CASSIAGGTPNQSQHF. The whole variable domain, remainder taken from reference TRBV19 and TRBJ1-5, is DGGITQSPKYLFRKEGQNVTLSCEQNLNHDAMYWYRQDPGQGLRLIYYSQIVNDFQKGDIAEGYSVSREKKESFPLTVTSAQKNPTAFYLCASSIAGGTPNQSQHFGDGTRLSIL.

This clonotype was seen only a few times. J is TRBJ2-7 and V is TRBV6-2 or TRBV6-3; tentatively, D is TRBD2 (5 bases). CDR1 and CDR2 (germline): MNHEY, SVGEGT. The CDR3 loop spans 16 amino acids. Trimming pared 0 bases from V and 2 bases from J, leaving 14 bases between. CDR3 coding DNA: TGTGCCAGCAGTTACTCGAGAGTCCGGGAAGCCTACGAGCAGTACTTC. It is translated as CASSYSRVREAYEQYF.

This clonotype appeared a single time. Given a much more abundant clone one base away, this may be a read error. This chain's CDR3 is CSAEKGSGVSYEQYF. CDR3 in DNA: TGCAGCGCTGAAAAGGGTAGCGGGGTATCCTACGAGCAGTACTTC. The chain uses TRBV29-1 and TRBJ2-7, with TRBD2 matching over 8 bases. Per the germline V gene, CDR1 is SQVTM and CDR2 is ANQGSEA. This CDR3 has 15 amino acids.

This clonotype was seen more than once but under ten times. The chain combines TRBV6-5 with TRBJ1-3; TRBD1 agrees at 8 bases. This CDR3 region has 15 residues. CDR1 and CDR2 (germline): MNHEY, SVGAGI. Trimming removed 7 bases from V and 0 bases from J; junction bases left unmatched: 5. The CDR3 is CASKRQGSSGNTIYF. The CDR3 nucleotides read TGTGCCAGCAAGAGACAGGGGAGCTCTGGAAACACCATATATTTT.

In regard to this clonotype: This may be a read error: a much more frequent sequence differs by one nucleotide. V is TRBV11-1 and J is TRBJ1-5; D unclear. V was clipped by 8 bases and J by 0 bases, with 14 bases between them. CDR1 and CDR2 (germline): SGHAT, FQDESV (reference sequence). The CDR3 is made up of 15 amino acids. Here the CDR3 DNA reads TGTGCCAGCGGCGCGACGGGTAGTAGCAATCAGCCCCAGCATTTT. Amino acids: CASGATGSSNQPQHF. Combining the CDR3 with reference TRBV11-1 and TRBJ1-5 gives the whole variable domain EAEVAQSPRYKITEKSQAVAFWCDPISGHATLYWYRQILGQGPELLVQFQDESVVDDSQLPKDRFSAERLKGVDSTLKIQPAELGDSAMYLCASGATGSSNQPQHFGDGTRLSIL.

This clonotype was counted a few times. The CDR3 spells CASSQPAYRDRKVELFF. CDR3 coding DNA: TGCGCCAGCAGCCAGCCCGCATACCGGGACAGGAAGGTGGAGCTGTTTTTT. The chain links TRBV4-1 to TRBJ2-2; 8 positions agree with TRBD1. Germline lookup yields CDR1 MGHRA and CDR2 YSYEKL. The CDR3 consists of 17 residues. V trimming: 3 bases; J trimming: 10 bases; junction bases outside the gene matches: 16.

The V gene is TRBV10-3, the J gene TRBJ2-7, with 8 bases that match TRBD1. The CDR3 is 13 amino acids. Germline trimming cut 6 bases from V and 2 bases from J; bases unmatched to any gene: 3. In germline, CDR1 is ENHRY, CDR2 SYGVKD. The CDR3 DNA sequence: TGTGCCATCAGCCCGACAGGGGCCTACGAGCAGTACTTC. It specifies CAISPTGAYEQYF.

V usage is TRBV2 and J usage is TRBJ2-5; weak D call: TRBD2 (5 bases). The DNA matches TRBJ2-7 better at its end, which makes the J call doubtful. This CDR3 has 12 residues. Per germline, CDR1 SNHLY and CDR2 FYNNEI. In DNA, the CDR3 is TGTGCCAGCGTCGGTGGGAGAGACGAGCAGTACTTC. It encodes CASVGGRDEQYF.

This clonotype was recorded many times. This chain uses TRBV6-5 with TRBJ1-5; no clear D gene. This CDR3 comprises 13 residues. CDR1 and CDR2 from the germline V gene are MNHEY and SVGAGI. Trimming removed 0 bases from V and 3 bases from J, with 3 bases in between. The DNA for the CDR3 is TGTGCCAGCAGTTACTCCCCCAATCAGCCCCAGCATTTT. This gives the protein CASSYSPNQPQHF.

There are many counts of this clonotype. This sequence joins TRBV29-1 and TRBJ2-5, with no clear D. The germline V and J ends were trimmed by 8 bases and 1 base, with 8 bases remaining between them. Germline V gene sequence: CDR1 SQVTM, CDR2 ANQGSEA. This CDR3 contains 11 residues. CDR3 protein: CSFEFQETQYF. The CDR3 region has the DNA TGCAGCTTCGAGTTCCAAGAGACCCAGTACTTC.

V usage is TRBV20-1 and J usage is TRBJ2-7; 10 nucleotides align to TRBD2. The CDR3 has 16 residues. V lost 1 base to trimming and J lost 7 bases; unmatched junction nucleotides: 13. Per the germline V gene, CDR1 is DFQATT and CDR2 is SNEGSKA (reference sequence). Here the CDR3 DNA reads TGCAGTGCTAGAGGTGGGACTAGCGAGAGGGGGAGAGAGCAGTACTTC. It codes for CSARGGTSERGREQYF.

The chain has TRBV7-2 and TRBJ2-7, with D unclear. Looked up from germline, CDR1 is SGHTA and CDR2 is FQGNSA. V dropped 2 bases and J dropped 3 bases, with 17 bases sitting between them. There are 16 residues in the CDR3. The CDR3 spells CASSLNPLVELYEQYF. The CDR3 bases are TGTGCCAGCAGCTTAAACCCCCTGGTCGAACTCTACGAGCAGTACTTC.

This clonotype was counted ten times or more. V usage is TRBV19 and J usage is TRBJ2-7; D assignment may be TRBD1 or TRBD2 (6 bases each). Looked up from germline, CDR1 is LNHDA and CDR2 is SQIVND (reference sequence). V was cut by 4 bases and J by 2 bases, with 12 bases left in between. This CDR3 contains 14 residues. The CDR3 sequence: CASSNGGGAYEQYF. In nucleotides, the CDR3 is TGTGCCAGTAGTAACGGGGGCGGCGCCTACGAGCAGTACTTC.